This T cell receptor (beta chain) appears in the sequencing data of a study of shared clonotypes between healthy human individuals (dated by TCRdb to 2020 to 2021). For the wider study: The cohort comprised a couple of women and a few men aged 18 to 49 years. Different laboratories and diverse techniques were used to prepare libraries and sequence TCR repertoires, to increase sequencing depth and limit assay-specific biases. Per donor, leukapheresis produced somewhere between about 0.8 and 9 billion PBMCs. For each donor, three plates each were used for CD4 naive and CD4 memory, two plates were used for CD8 naive, and one plate was used for CD8 memory. To estimate repertoire size and how much clonotype sharing occurs between individuals, the study deeply sequenced the blood TCR repertoires of roughly 5 healthy adults. The paper's findings and limits, for the study overall: Sampling was restricted to blood, and TCR repertoires in tissues likely differ from the TCR repertoires found in blood. Naive subsets generally had larger estimated clonotype richness than memory subsets did. The genetic and exposure-history diversity represented was limited by the small number of donors. Higher generation probabilities were observed for clonotypes shared by all four sorted-subset donors than for non-shared clonotypes. Rarefaction of sorted-subset datasets indicated incomplete sequencing despite the large sequencing depth. Roughly 5% of naive CD4, more than 3% of naive CD8, about 2.4% of memory CD4, and less than 0.45% of memory CD8 clonotypes were shared across several donors. Pairwise subsampling indicated that sequencing depth was expected to affect the degree of clonotype sharing among donors.

Reading the germline V gene gives CDR1 WSHSY and CDR2 SAAADI. Counted from cysteine to phenylalanine, this CDR3 has 13 amino acids. Just CDR3 DNA is preserved here, 39 bases in frame from base 1. V is clipped by 3 bases and J by 3 bases, and the sequence between their germline boundaries is 6 bases long. Using the deep immunoSEQ assay, multiplex PCR amplified TCR CDR3 regions from genomic DNA. Extracted genomic DNA from each cell subset was spread evenly across all wells of several immunoSEQ 96-well plates, with each plate serving as a replicate. Each replicate PCR for sorted subsets received around 210 ng genomic DNA, equal to about 30,000 T cell genomes. Purified libraries were quantified with a Qubit 3.0 fluorometer, sized on a Bioanalyzer 2100, and re-quantified with the KAPA Library Quantification kit. Every immunoSEQ 96-well plate was sequenced on a dedicated single-read 150-cycle Illumina NextSeq 550 flow cell. Under the source paper's analysis protocol: Because the immunoSEQ output included only junctional sequences and no quality scores, the filtering could not be the same as the filtering used for full-length reads. Sequences were annotated with PyIR, a Python wrapper for IgBLAST v1.9, and V/J genes and CDR3 were assigned using IMGT germline references. Reads with weak V/J assignments (E-value above 1e-6), missing CDR3, stop codons, out-of-frame junctions, or ambiguous translated residues were removed. V3J clonotypes were defined as sequences sharing an identical inferred V gene, J gene, and CDR3 amino acid sequence. Percentage overlap between repertoires was calculated by dividing the number of shared unique clonotypes by the size of the smaller repertoire. RTK rarefaction, the Chao1 estimator, and Recon v2.1 estimates of unobserved clonotypes were used to assess repertoire richness. OLGA was used to compute generation probabilities for all TCRbeta clonotypes that the gDNA method yielded from a handful of donors. TCRdb holds this immuneACCESS table with in-frame rearrangements only. Some clones are missing; in checked studies, unresolved V genes explain under half, and the rest has no known cause. V, J and clone size reflect that table, while D and trimming were determined from the DNA. In this sample the table shows some 1 million clones, about three quarters of which occur a single time. The ten biggest clones cover about 1.5% of the sample.

A word on this clone: No cognate antigen has been identified for it. No quality values exist for individual bases; no much larger clone is one base distant.

The donors were healthy, HIV-negative adults who had no recently reported acute infections or vaccinations. Every donor was a Caucasian adult residing in Nashville, Tennessee, USA. CD4+ T cells were enriched by magnetic negative selection, after which naive cells were positively selected on CD45RA and the negative fraction was taken as the memory subset. After blood collection by leukapheresis, PBMCs were isolated using Ficoll-Histopaque density gradient centrifugation and then cryopreserved in the vapor phase of liquid nitrogen. Analytical flow cytometry was used to check the purity and quantity of every magnetically sorted T cell population. Each sorted fraction had its genomic DNA isolated and then quantified by UV absorbance on a Nanodrop 2000c.

What was sequenced was memory CD4+ T cells sorted from blood. Explained via the paper, the cell subset or site label denotes: CD45RA-negative fraction. This receptor chain uses TRBV10-2 and TRBJ1-5; the D gene identity is not certain. This sequence originates from a man younger than 35 in good health. The CDR3 reads CASSDRANQPQHF. The DNA sequence is TGCGCCAGCAGTGATAGGGCCAATCAGCCCCAGCATTTT.